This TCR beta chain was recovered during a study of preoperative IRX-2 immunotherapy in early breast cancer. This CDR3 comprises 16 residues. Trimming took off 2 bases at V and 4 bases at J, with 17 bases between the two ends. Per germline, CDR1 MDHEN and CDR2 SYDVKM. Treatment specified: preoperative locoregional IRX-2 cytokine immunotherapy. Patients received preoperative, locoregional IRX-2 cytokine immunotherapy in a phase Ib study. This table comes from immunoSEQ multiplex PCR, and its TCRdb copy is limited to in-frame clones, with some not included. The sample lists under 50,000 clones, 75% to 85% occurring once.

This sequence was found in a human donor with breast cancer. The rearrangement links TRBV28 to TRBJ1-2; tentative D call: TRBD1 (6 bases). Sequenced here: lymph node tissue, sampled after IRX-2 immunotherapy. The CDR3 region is CASSLIIPTGAYGYTF. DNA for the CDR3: TGTGCCAGCAGTTTAATAATACCGACAGGAGCCTATGGCTACACCTTC.